This TCR beta chain comes out of a study of OX40 agonist ivuxolimab in advanced cancers. The germline V gene encodes CDR1 KGHSY and CDR2 FQNENV. This CDR3 has 17 residues. V was shortened by 3 bases and J by 9 bases, with 24 bases between the two germline ends. Method: immunoSEQ multiplex PCR; TCRdb's copy keeps in-frame clones and lacks some. The data contain about 77,000 clones, about 93% of them singletons. Of note for this clone: Its matching antigen is unknown.

Study-wide results and caveats: Dosing at 0.1 to 3.0 mg/kg was accompanied by clonal expansion of CD4+ and CD8+ blood T cells by week 6.

Sequencing used CD4+ or CD8+ T cells sorted from blood, obtained in a trial of the OX40 agonist ivuxolimab. The sequence came from an adult with an advanced solid tumor such as melanoma, head and neck, liver or kidney cancer. The V gene is TRBV16, the J gene TRBJ2-1; TRBD2 is a possible D gene (6 bases). The CDR3 reads CASSHRPQGSEAGEQFF. CDR3 nucleotide sequence: TGTGCCAGCAGCCATCGCCCCCAGGGTTCGGAAGCGGGTGAGCAGTTCTTC.